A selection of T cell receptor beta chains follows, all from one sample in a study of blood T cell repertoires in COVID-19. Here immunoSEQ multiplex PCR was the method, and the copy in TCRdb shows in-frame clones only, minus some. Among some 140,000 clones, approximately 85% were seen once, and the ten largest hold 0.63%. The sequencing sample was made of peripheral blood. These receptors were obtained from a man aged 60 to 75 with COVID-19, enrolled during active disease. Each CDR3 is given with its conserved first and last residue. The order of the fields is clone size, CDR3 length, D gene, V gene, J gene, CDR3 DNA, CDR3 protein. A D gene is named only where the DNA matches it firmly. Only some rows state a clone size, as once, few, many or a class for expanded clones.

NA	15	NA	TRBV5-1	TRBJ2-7	TGCGCCAGCAGAGAATGGACGGAGGGAATCTACGAGCAGTACTTC	CASREWTEGIYEQYF
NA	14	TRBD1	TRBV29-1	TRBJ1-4	TGCAGCGGTCGACAGGGGGCGGCTAATGAAAAACTGTTTTTT	CSGRQGAANEKLFF
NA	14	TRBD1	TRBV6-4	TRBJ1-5	TGTGCCAGCAGTGAACAGGGGGTTGGTCAGCCCCAGCATTTT	CASSEQGVGQPQHF
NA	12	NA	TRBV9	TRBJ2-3	TGTGCCAGCAGCGTGGAGACTACTACGCAGTATTTT	CASSVETTTQYF
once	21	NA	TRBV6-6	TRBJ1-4	TGTGCCAGCAGTCCTCGAGTGATCAGGGGTTTCCTTGTCGCAACTAATGAAAAACTGTTTTTT	CASSPRVIRGFLVATNEKLFF
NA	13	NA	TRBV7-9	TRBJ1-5	TGTGCCAGCAGCAGCGCAGGGGAACGGGCCCAGCATTTT	CASSSAGERAQHF
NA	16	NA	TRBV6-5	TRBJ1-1	TGTGCCAGCAGTTCTTTGACAAGGCCCTCCAACACTGAAGCTTTCTTT	CASSSLTRPSNTEAFF
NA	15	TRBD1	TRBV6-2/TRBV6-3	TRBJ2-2	TGTGCCAGCAGTTGGGACAGGGGCGGCACCGGGGAGCTGTTTTTT	CASSWDRGGTGELFF
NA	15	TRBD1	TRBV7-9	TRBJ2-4	TGTGCCAGCAGCAGGACAGGGGGAGGCAAAAACATTCAGTACTTC	CASSRTGGGKNIQYF
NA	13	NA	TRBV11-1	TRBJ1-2	TGTGCCAGCAGCCTCGACATCCTGTCTGGCTACACCTTC	CASSLDILSGYTF
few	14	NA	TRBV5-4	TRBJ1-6	TGTGCCAGCAACCGCCGAGGGCTCGGGTCACCCCTCCACTTT	CASNRRGLGSPLHF
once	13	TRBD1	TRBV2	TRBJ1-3	TGTGCCAGCAAAAGGACAGGGGTTAACACCATATATTTT	CASKRTGVNTIYF
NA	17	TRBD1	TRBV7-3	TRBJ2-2	TGTGCCAGCAGTCCTGTCGGGACAGGGGGCCTGAGCGGGGAGCTGTTTTTT	CASSPVGTGGLSGELFF
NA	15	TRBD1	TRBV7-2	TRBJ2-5	TGTGCCAGCAGGGGGGCACAGGGGAAATCAGAGACCCAGTACTTC	CASRGAQGKSETQYF
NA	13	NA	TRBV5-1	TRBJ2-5	TGCGCCAGCAGCTTTCTACCGGAAGAGACCCAGTACTTC	CASSFLPEETQYF
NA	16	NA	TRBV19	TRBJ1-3	TGTGCCAGTAGTCTGGCGATCGACAGCTCTGGAAACACCATATATTTT	CASSLAIDSSGNTIYF
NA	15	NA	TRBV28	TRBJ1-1	TGTGCCAGCAGTTTATCCACGCGGAGTGGCACTGAAGCTTTCTTT	CASSLSTRSGTEAFF
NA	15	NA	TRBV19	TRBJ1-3	TGTGCCAGTAGTACCGAACTCACAGGGTTCAACACCATATATTTT	CASSTELTGFNTIYF
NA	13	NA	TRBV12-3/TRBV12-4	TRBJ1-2	TGTGCCAGCAGTTTAGGGCGGCCCTATGGCTACACCTTC	CASSLGRPYGYTF
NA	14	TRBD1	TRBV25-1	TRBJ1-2	TGTGCCAGCAGTCAATCCCGGGACAGGGTCGGCTACACCTTC	CASSQSRDRVGYTF
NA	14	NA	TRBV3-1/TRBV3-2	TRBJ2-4	TGTGCCAGCAGCCAATTTAGCCACAAAAACATTCAGTACTTC	CASSQFSHKNIQYF
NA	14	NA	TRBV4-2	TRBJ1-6	TGTGCCAGCAGCCAAAACAGGGTCAATTCACCCCTCCACTTT	CASSQNRVNSPLHF
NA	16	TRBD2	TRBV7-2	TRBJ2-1	TGTGCCAGCAGCCCGAATCCGACTAGCGGCTACAATGAGCAGTTCTTC	CASSPNPTSGYNEQFF
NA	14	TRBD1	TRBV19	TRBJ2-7	TGTGCCAGTAGTATCCGGACAGGGACCTACGAGCAGTACTTC	CASSIRTGTYEQYF
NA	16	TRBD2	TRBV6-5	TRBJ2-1	TGTGCCAGCAGTTACCCCGGGGTAGCGGGAGTTAATGAGCAGTTCTTC	CASSYPGVAGVNEQFF
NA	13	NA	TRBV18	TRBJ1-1	TGTGCCAGCTCACCGGGGGGGGACACTGAAGCTTTCTTT	CASSPGGDTEAFF
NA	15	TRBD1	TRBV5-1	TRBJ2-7	TGCGCCAGCAGCTTCCAACAGGGGTCCCCTTACGAGCAGTACTTC	CASSFQQGSPYEQYF